The subject of this entry is one TCR beta chain. This specimen comes from a study of blood T cell repertoires in COVID-19. Background on the study: Acute-phase and convalescent COVID-19 samples originated in the United States, Italy and Spain. PBMCs, B-cell-depleted T cells, or T cells provided the cDNA or gDNA that made up the material.

As originally analysed: By means of reference gene primer amplification, nucleated cell counts were estimated. Data came from immunoSEQ multiplex PCR; TCRdb stores just in-frame clones and leaves some out. That table furnishes V, J and clone size, whereas the DNA furnished D and trimming. This sample carries 11,000 to 15,000 clones, roughly 89% of them seen once, and the ten largest clones take roughly 5.6%. The TCR comes from a human donor in a cohort sampled during active COVID-19. The sequencing sample was made of peripheral blood.

DNA of the CDR3: TGTGCCATCAGTGGGACAGTCGAGCCCCAGCATTTT. Translating gives CAISGTVEPQHF. This rearrangement joins TRBV10-3 to TRBJ1-5; perhaps TRBD1 as D (6 bases). The germline V gene encodes CDR1 ENHRY and CDR2 SYGVKD. The CDR3 loop spans 12 amino acids. The V end was cut by 4 bases, the J end by 8 bases, with 9 bases between.